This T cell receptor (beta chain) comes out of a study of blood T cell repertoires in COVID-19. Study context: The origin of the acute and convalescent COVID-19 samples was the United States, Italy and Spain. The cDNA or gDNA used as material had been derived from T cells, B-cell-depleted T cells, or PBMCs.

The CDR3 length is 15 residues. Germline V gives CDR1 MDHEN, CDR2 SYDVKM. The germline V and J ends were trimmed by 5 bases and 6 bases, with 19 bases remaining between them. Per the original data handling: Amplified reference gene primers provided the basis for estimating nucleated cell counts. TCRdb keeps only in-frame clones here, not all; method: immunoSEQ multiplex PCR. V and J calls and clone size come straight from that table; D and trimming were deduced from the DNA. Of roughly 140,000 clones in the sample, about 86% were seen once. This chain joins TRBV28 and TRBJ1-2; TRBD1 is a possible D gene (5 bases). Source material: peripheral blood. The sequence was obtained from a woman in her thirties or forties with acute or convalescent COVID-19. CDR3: CASSIGGMGLDGYTF. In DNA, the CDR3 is TGTGCCAGCAGTATTGGGGGGATGGGCCTTGATGGCTACACCTTC.